This T cell receptor beta chain was identified during a study of early T cells in non-severe SARS-CoV-2 infection. Only a few counts were recorded for this clonotype. TCRdb redid the calling of the 5' RACE reads with MiXCR, one entry per CDR3 protein. The repertoire has around 61,000 distinct CDR3 sequences, roughly 12% of them found once; the top ten carry approximately 2.8%. There are 12 residues in the CDR3. Trimming cost V 6 bases and J 7 bases, with 12 bases left between them. Germline values: CDR1 SGHVS, CDR2 FQNEAQ. This chain uses TRBV7-8 with TRBJ2-5, with a tentative D call TRBD1 (6 bases). What was sequenced was whole blood. This receptor was taken from an adult who was a healthcare worker with PCR-confirmed SARS-CoV-2 infection or an uninfected control (not recorded which). This CDR3 reads CASSPGVGTQYF. The CDR3 DNA follows: TGTGCCAGCAGTCCAGGGGTGGGGACCCAGTACTTC.